The 29 T cell receptor beta chains given below trace back to one sample, sequenced in a study of cytomegalovirus exposure and HLA in healthy donors. In the PCR, 60 Vbeta and 13 Jbeta primers were used. The data were produced by immunoSEQ multiplex PCR, yet TCRdb's version contains in-frame clones alone and is incomplete. The sample contains 160,000 or so clones, 65% to 85% of which appear only once. Sequences were obtained from PBMCs. Source of these receptors: a woman between 40 and 55 years old in good health and CMV-seropositive.

The gene calls are TRBV9 and TRBJ2-2, with D tentatively TRBD1 (5 bases). CDR3 length: 16 residues. The V gene lost 4 bases and the J gene lost 0 bases, with 13 bases spanning the gap. Germline lookup yields CDR1 SGDLS and CDR2 YYNGEE. The CDR3: CASSPNPTANTGELFF. DNA of the CDR3: TGTGCCAGCAGCCCTAACCCGACAGCGAACACCGGGGAGCTGTTTTTT.

This clone has a single count. V is TRBV11-2 and J is TRBJ2-3; 9 nucleotides align to TRBD2. Germline V gene data show CDR1 as SGHAT and CDR2 as FQNNGV. With V trimmed by 5 bases and J by 6 bases, 15 bases remained unmatched. This CDR3 is built from 17 residues. DNA for the CDR3: TGTGCCAGCAGCCTCTCGGCGGGCGGGGGGGCCCGGGATACGCAGTATTTT. Amino acid sequence: CASSLSAGGGARDTQYF.

The chain has TRBV28 and TRBJ2-7, with a possible D match to TRBD1 (5 bases). The length of the CDR3 is 10 residues. CDR1 is MDHEN and CDR2 is SYDVKM in the germline V gene. V was pared by 10 bases and J by 12 bases, with 16 bases between. This chain's CDR3 is CATESGRVYF. The CDR3 DNA sequence: TGTGCCACCGAGAGTGGCAGGGTGTACTTC. The whole variable domain, remainder taken from reference TRBV28 and TRBJ2-7, is DVKVTQSSRYLVKRTGEKVFLECVQDMDHENMFWYRQDPGLGLRLIYFSYDVKMKEKGDIPEGYSVSREKKERFSLILESASTNQTSMYLCATESGRVYFGPGTRLTVT.

V gene TRBV5-1 combines with J gene TRBJ2-7; TRBD1 is a possible D gene (6 bases). This CDR3 region has 14 residues. CDR1 and CDR2 from the germline V gene are SGHRS and YFSETQ. Deletions cut 4 bases from V and 2 bases from J, with 13 bases between. The CDR3 region is CASSRAQGAYEQYF. CDR3 nucleotides: TGCGCCAGCAGCCGGGCACAGGGAGCCTACGAGCAGTACTTC.

Comment on this clone: This sample includes further DNA sequences coding for the same CDR3. This chain uses TRBV5-1 with TRBJ1-5; no clear D gene. V was trimmed by 0 bases and J by 0 bases, leaving 7 bases between them. The germline V gene encodes CDR1 SGHRS and CDR2 YFSETQ. CDR3 length: 15 residues. CDR3 sequence: CASSLEPDSNQPQHF. In DNA, the CDR3 is TGCGCCAGCAGCTTGGAACCAGATAGCAATCAGCCCCAGCATTTT.

This clone was seen a few times. The rearrangement links TRBV7-3 to TRBJ2-1, with TRBD2 identical over 11 bases. J lost 9 bases, V lost 3 bases, and 7 bases had no gene match. This CDR3 contains 15 residues. Germline V gene sequence: CDR1 SGHTA, CDR2 FQGTGA. The DNA of the CDR3 is TGTGCCAGCAGCTTGGGACTAGCGGTAATGGGTGAGCAGTTCTTC. Translating gives CASSLGLAVMGEQFF. The full variable domain, its missing parts supplied by reference TRBV7-3 and TRBJ2-1, is GAGVSQTPSNKVTEKGKYVELRCDPISGHTALYWYRQSLGQGPEFLIYFQGTGAADDSGLPNDRFFAVRPEGSVSTLKIQRTERGDSAVYLCASSLGLAVMGEQFFGPGTRLTVL.

The chain carries TRBV5-1 and TRBJ2-7; D might be TRBD1 (6 bases). This CDR3 spans 13 amino acids. V was clipped by 3 bases and J by 3 bases, with 10 bases between them. CDR1 and CDR2 (germline): SGHRS, YFSETQ. This chain's CDR3 is CASSSSGVYEQYF. The CDR3, as DNA: TGCGCCAGCAGCTCCTCAGGGGTCTACGAGCAGTACTTC.

The chain couples TRBV2 to TRBJ2-2; possibly TRBD2 for D (6 bases). Trimming shortened V by 11 bases and J by 3 bases, and 13 bases separated the two germline ends. This CDR3 has 13 residues. CDR1 is SNHLY and CDR2 is FYNNEI in the germline V gene. In DNA form, the CDR3 reads TGTGCCTCGAGGAGGGACTACACCGGGGAGCTGTTTTTT. Protein sequence: CASRRDYTGELFF. Combining the CDR3 with reference TRBV2 and TRBJ2-2 gives the whole variable domain EPEVTQTPSHQVTQMGQEVILRCVPISNHLYFYWYRQILGQKVEFLVSFYNNEISEKSEIFDDQFSVERPDGSNFTLKIRSTKLEDSAMYFCASRRDYTGELFFGEGSRLTVL.

The CDR3 DNA follows: TGTGCCAGCAGGAGTTGGGGAGAGGATCAGCCCCAGCATTTT. Its translation is CASRSWGEDQPQHF. The rearrangement uses TRBV5-4 and TRBJ1-5; D unclear. Per germline, CDR1 SGHNT and CDR2 YYREEE (reference sequence). The CDR3 has 14 amino acids. V dropped 5 bases and J dropped 5 bases, with 14 bases sitting between them.

The V and J genes are TRBV21-1 and TRBJ2-6; the DNA was not used to check the table's D call, TRBD1. TRBV21-1 is a pseudogene segment. The CDR3 length is 19 residues. CDR3 bases: TGTGCCAGCAGCAAAGAGAGGGCAGGGGATACATCTGGGGCCAACGGCCTGACTTTC. Translating it yields CASSKERAGDTSGANGLTF.

This clone came up once. At one end the junction does not follow the germline gene, possibly because of a read error. V usage is TRBV7-9 and J usage is TRBJ2-1; weak D call: TRBD2 (5 bases). Germline V gives CDR1 SEHNR, CDR2 FQNEAQ (reference sequence). This CDR3 contains 14 residues. The CDR3 sequence: CSSSPEDWSNEQFF. For the CDR3, the DNA is TGTTCCAGCAGCCCGGAGGACTGGTCCAATGAGCAGTTCTTC.

The V gene is TRBV5-1, the J gene TRBJ2-3; TRBD2 agrees at 14 bases. Germline CDR1 and CDR2: SGHRS and YFSETQ. The CDR3 extends over 20 amino acids. The V and J ends lost 1 base and 2 bases, in that order; junction bases with no gene match: 12. In nucleotides, the CDR3 is TGCGCCAGCAGCTTGTTTCCGGGACTAGCGGGGGCAATCTCCACAGATACGCAGTATTTT. It codes for CASSLFPGLAGAISTDTQYF.

In this sample, this clone turned up a few times. The chain employs TRBV6-1 and TRBJ1-5; 9 bases map to TRBD1. The trim removed 6 bases at V and 6 bases at J, leaving 9 bases unmatched. The CDR3 sequence is 15 residues long. CDR1 and CDR2 from the germline V gene are MNHNS and SASEGT. The DNA of the CDR3 is TGTGCCAGCAGCGCCGCGGGACAGGGTAGTCAGCCCCAGCATTTT. Amino acid sequence: CASSAAGQGSQPQHF.

This clone has more than one count but fewer than ten. The J gene is TRBJ1-1, the V gene TRBV6-1; D gene unclear. The CDR3 contains 13 residues. CDR1 is MNHNS, CDR2 SASEGT, per germline. Trimming left V 0 bases short and J 7 bases short, with 9 bases between. The CDR3 DNA reads as TGTGCCAGCAGTGAAGCGGACTACGGTGAAGCTTTCTTT. Encoded protein: CASSEADYGEAFF.

The chain is built from TRBV5-6 and TRBJ2-3; D call uncertain. CDR3 length: 17 amino acids. V dropped 0 bases and J dropped 4 bases, with 18 bases sitting between them. Germline lookup yields CDR1 SGHDT and CDR2 YYEEEE. The CDR3 nucleotides read TGTGCCAGCAGCTTGGCGGTTCTAGGAAGATGGGCAGATACGCAGTATTTT. It encodes CASSLAVLGRWADTQYF. The whole variable domain, remainder taken from reference TRBV5-6 and TRBJ2-3, is DAGVTQSPTHLIKTRGQQVTLRCSPKSGHDTVSWYQQALGQGPQFIFQYYEEEERQRGNFPDRFSGHQFPNYSSELNVNALLLGDSALYLCASSLAVLGRWADTQYFGPGTRLTVL.

CDR3 bases: TGCGCCAGCAGCTTGCCGGACAGCGGGGGGCCGGAGAGGTCGTACTTC. Protein product: CASSLPDSGGPERSYF. The chain links TRBV5-1 to TRBJ2-5; 9 bases map to TRBD2. CDR1 is SGHRS and CDR2 is YFSETQ in the germline V gene. This CDR3 region has 16 residues. Trimming at V came to 1 base and at J to 13 bases, leaving 17 bases not matched to a gene.

This clone was seen a handful of times. This chain links TRBV7-9 with TRBJ2-5; D uncertain. Germline V gene sequence: CDR1 SEHNR, CDR2 FQNEAQ (reference sequence). V lost 1 base to trimming and J lost 4 bases, with 10 bases between them. CDR3 size: 14 residues. Here the CDR3 reads CASSLDLSAETQYF. The CDR3 DNA is TGTGCCAGCAGCTTAGACCTCAGTGCAGAGACCCAGTACTTC.

This chain links TRBV11-1 with TRBJ2-7; TRBD1 might be the D (5 bases). Germline loops: CDR1 SGHAT, CDR2 FQDESV (reference sequence). The CDR3 is 15 residues long. Trimming shortened V by 6 bases and J by 2 bases, and 17 bases separated the two germline ends. CDR3 in amino acids: CASRRTQMGPYEQYF. The CDR3, as DNA: TGTGCCAGCAGACGTACCCAGATGGGGCCCTACGAGCAGTACTTC. The full variable domain, rest sourced from reference TRBV11-1 and TRBJ2-7, is EAEVAQSPRYKITEKSQAVAFWCDPISGHATLYWYRQILGQGPELLVQFQDESVVDDSQLPKDRFSAERLKGVDSTLKIQPAELGDSAMYLCASRRTQMGPYEQYFGPGTRLTVT.

This rearrangement joins TRBV29-1 to TRBJ2-7; possibly TRBD1 for D (6 bases). The CDR3 spans 15 residues. Germline CDR1 SQVTM, CDR2 ANQGSEA. V lost 4 bases to trimming and J lost 5 bases, with 21 bases between them. CDR3 residues: CSVGETGSFGHEQYF. In DNA form, the CDR3 reads TGCAGCGTTGGAGAAACAGGGTCGTTCGGACACGAGCAGTACTTC.

Written as DNA, the CDR3 is TGTGCCAGCAGTGAAGGTGAGAGCTCCTACAATGAGCAGTTCTTC. It codes for CASSEGESSYNEQFF. This chain links TRBV2 with TRBJ2-1, with D hard to call. CDR1 is SNHLY, CDR2 FYNNEI, per germline. V was pared by 1 base and J by 0 bases, with 7 bases between. This CDR3 has 15 residues.

The count of this clone is one. This chain joins TRBV30 and TRBJ1-2; TRBD1 is a possible D gene (6 bases). This CDR3 is 11 amino acids long. Deletions cut 4 bases from V and 7 bases from J, with 10 bases between. In germline, CDR1 is GTSNPN, CDR2 SVGIG (reference sequence). CDR3 bases: TGTGCCTGGAAACAAGGGGGTGGCTACACCTTC. Amino acid sequence: CAWKQGGGYTF.

The V and J genes are TRBV15 and TRBJ1-1, with 8 bases matching TRBD1. CDR3 length: 13 residues. The germline V gene has CDR1 LNHNV and CDR2 YYDKDF (reference sequence). With V trimmed by 5 bases and J by 5 bases, 4 bases remained unmatched. CDR3: CATSSRQGTEAFF. CDR3 nucleotide sequence: TGTGCCACCAGCTCCAGACAGGGGACTGAAGCTTTCTTT. Supplemented by reference TRBV15 and TRBJ1-1, the full variable domain reads DAMVIQNPRYQVTQFGKPVTLSCSQTLNHNVMYWYQQKSSQAPKLLFHYYDKDFNNEADTPDNFQSRRPNTSFCFLDIRSPGLGDTAMYLCATSSRQGTEAFFGQGTRLTVV.

This chain joins TRBV4-1 and TRBJ2-3; 7 bases are a match to TRBD2. V was pared by 2 bases and J by 0 bases, with 8 bases of the junction left unmatched. Germline CDR1 is MGHRA and CDR2 is YSYEKL. The CDR3 contains 17 residues. The CDR3 region is CASSQLDGGTSTDTQYF. The CDR3 DNA reads TGCGCCAGCAGCCAACTGGACGGGGGGACGAGCACAGATACGCAGTATTTT.

V usage is TRBV14 and J usage is TRBJ1-2, with 7 bases lining up with TRBD1. Germline V gene lookup returns CDR1 SGHDN and CDR2 FVKESK. Trimming removed 4 bases from V and 4 bases from J; junction bases left unmatched: 9. CDR3 length: 15 amino acids. The DNA for the CDR3 is TGTGCCAGCAGCCCGTTCCGGACAGGATTCTATGGCTACACCTTC. It translates to CASSPFRTGFYGYTF.

V gene TRBV6-1 combines with J gene TRBJ2-7; 7 bases line up with TRBD2. V lost 5 bases and J lost 6; bases outside the gene matches: 10. The CDR3 is made up of 14 amino acids. Germline V gives CDR1 MNHNS, CDR2 SASEGT. The CDR3 protein is CASSLVAGQSEQYF. CDR3 bases: TGTGCCAGCAGTTTGGTAGCGGGTCAATCCGAGCAGTACTTC.

The chain links TRBV18 to TRBJ2-1, with TRBD1 matching over 8 bases. V lost 5 bases, J lost 5 bases, and 2 bases stayed unmatched. CDR3 length: 13 residues. Germline CDR1 is KGHSH and CDR2 is LQKENI. Written as DNA, the CDR3 is TGTGCCAGCTCAGCGGGACAGGACAATGAGCAGTTCTTC. Its translation is CASSAGQDNEQFF. The whole variable domain, filled in from reference TRBV18 and TRBJ2-1, reads NAGVMQNPRHLVRRRGQEARLRCSPMKGHSHVYWYRQLPEEGLKFMVYLQKENIIDESGMPKERFSAEFPKEGPSILRIQQVVRGDSAAYFCASSAGQDNEQFFGPGTRLTVL.

This chain joins TRBV7-9 and TRBJ2-7, with 7 positions matching TRBD2. The CDR3 is 15 residues long. The trim removed 3 bases at V and 5 bases at J, leaving 10 bases unmatched. Germline CDR1 is SEHNR and CDR2 is FQNEAQ (reference sequence). The CDR3 loop reads CASSLSAGVFDEQYF. In DNA, the CDR3 is TGTGCCAGCAGCTTGTCCGCGGGGGTCTTCGACGAGCAGTACTTC.

This chain uses TRBV28 with TRBJ1-4, with 10 bases fitting TRBD1. Germline CDR1 is MDHEN and CDR2 is SYDVKM. V trimming: 8 bases; J trimming: 5 bases; junction bases outside the gene matches: 2. The CDR3 is 13 amino acids. CDR3 in DNA: TGTGCCAGCGAGGACAGGGGGAATGAAAAACTGTTTTTT. This encodes CASEDRGNEKLFF.

V usage is TRBV29-1 and J usage is TRBJ1-2; the D gene is possibly TRBD1 (6 bases). V lost 5 bases and J lost 5, with 9 bases in between. Germline values: CDR1 SQVTM, CDR2 ANQGSEA. The CDR3 covers 11 residues. The CDR3 DNA follows: TGCAGCGTTTGGACAGATTATGGCTACACCTTC. It encodes CSVWTDYGYTF.